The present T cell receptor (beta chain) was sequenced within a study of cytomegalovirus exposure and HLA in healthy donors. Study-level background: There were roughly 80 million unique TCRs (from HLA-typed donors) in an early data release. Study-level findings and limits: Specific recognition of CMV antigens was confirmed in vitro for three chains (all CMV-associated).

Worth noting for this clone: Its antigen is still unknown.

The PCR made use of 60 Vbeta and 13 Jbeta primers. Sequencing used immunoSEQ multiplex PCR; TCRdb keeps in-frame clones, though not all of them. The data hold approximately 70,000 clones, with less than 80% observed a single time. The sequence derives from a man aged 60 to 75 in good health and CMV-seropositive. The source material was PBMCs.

CDR3 sequence reads: CASSIAHGYKRETQYF. The CDR3 nucleotides read TGTGCCAGTAGTATAGCCCACGGCTACAAGAGGGAGACCCAGTACTTC. J is TRBJ2-5 and V is TRBV19; D ambiguous. CDR3 size: 16 residues. The germline V and J ends were trimmed by 1 base and 5 bases, with 17 bases remaining between them. Germline CDR1 and CDR2: LNHDA and SQIVND (reference sequence).